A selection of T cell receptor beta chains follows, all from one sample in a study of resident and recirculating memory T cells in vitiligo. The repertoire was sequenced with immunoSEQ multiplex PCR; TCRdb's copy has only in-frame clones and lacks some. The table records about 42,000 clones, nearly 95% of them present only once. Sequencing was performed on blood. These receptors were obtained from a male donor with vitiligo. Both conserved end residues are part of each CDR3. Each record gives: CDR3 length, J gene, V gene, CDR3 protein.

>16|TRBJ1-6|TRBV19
CASSILVSQGYSPLHF
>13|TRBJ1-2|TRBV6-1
CASSEVYEYGYTF
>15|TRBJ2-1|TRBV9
CASSVQGSPYNEQFF
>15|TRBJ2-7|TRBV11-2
CASSDLAGGLYEQYF
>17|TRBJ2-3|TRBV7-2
CASSLTNGGTSTDTQYF
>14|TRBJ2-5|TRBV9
CASSVGALGETQYF
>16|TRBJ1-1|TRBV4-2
CASSQAVPAGGTEAFF
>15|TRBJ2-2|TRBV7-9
CASSLGQGRTGELFF
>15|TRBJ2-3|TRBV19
CASSIGTGHTDTQYF
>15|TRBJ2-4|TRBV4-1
CASSQLGLAKNIQYF
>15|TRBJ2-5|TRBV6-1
CASSELGGGQETQYF
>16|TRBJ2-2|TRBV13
CASSLGRRAYTGELFF
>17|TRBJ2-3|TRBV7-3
CASSLMAGGRNTDTQYF
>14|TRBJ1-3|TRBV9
CASSAPGQGNTIYF
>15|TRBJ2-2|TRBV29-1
CSVEIRTENTGELFF
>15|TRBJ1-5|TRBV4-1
CASSQQGIGNQPQHF
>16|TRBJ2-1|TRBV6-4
CASSDSASGGYNEQFF
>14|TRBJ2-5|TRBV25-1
CASSVLPGQETQYF
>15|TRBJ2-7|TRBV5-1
CASTDPGGSSYEQYF
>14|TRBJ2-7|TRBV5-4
CASRPPGQDYEQYF
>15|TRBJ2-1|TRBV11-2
CASSGGLAGGTEQFF
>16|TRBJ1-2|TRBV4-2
CASSLQQGSSNYGYTF
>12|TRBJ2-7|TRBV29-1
CSVAVGRDEQYF
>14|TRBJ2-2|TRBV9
CASSSLATGGELFF
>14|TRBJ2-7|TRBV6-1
CASSPSPPDRGSHF
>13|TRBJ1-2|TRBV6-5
CASRVPGTVRYTF
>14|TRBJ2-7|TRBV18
CASSPTGPSYEQYF
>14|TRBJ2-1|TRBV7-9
CASSPTEWAVEQFF
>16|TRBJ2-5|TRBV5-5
CASTNLDRGIWETQYF
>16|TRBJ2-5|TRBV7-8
CASRRLAGALQETQYF
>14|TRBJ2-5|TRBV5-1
CASSFGSLGETQYF
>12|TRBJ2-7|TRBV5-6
CASSSSSYEQYF
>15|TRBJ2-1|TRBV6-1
CASSALGLAGGKQFF
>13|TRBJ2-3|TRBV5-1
CASSQTVEDTQYF
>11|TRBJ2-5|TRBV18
CASSLQETQYF
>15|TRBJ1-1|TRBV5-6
CASSLGGARETEAFF
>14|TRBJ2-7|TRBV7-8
CASSSTGSSYEQYF
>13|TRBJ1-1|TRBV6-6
CATSSPGDTEAFF
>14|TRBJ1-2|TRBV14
CASSPFGPNYGYTF
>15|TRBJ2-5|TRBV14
CASSQWPGSGETQYF
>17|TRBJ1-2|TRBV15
CATSITGGGLFNYGYTF
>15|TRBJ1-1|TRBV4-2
CASSQPGQMNTEAFF
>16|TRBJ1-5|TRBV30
CAWSKIGPRGTQPQHF
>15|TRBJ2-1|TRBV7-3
CASSLGGGPNNEQFF
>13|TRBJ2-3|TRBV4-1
CASSQDREDTQYF
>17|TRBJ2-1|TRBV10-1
CASSVVQRAGGTREQFF
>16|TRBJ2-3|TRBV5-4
CASSLVGRGGADTQYF
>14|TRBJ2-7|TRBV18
CASSPFGLATEQYF
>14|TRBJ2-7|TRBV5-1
CASSLGQATYEQYF
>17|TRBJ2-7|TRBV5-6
CASSPGVDRAGFTEQYF
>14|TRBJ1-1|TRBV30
CAWTLDRAWTEAFF
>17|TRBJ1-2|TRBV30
CASFPLGQGSANYGYTF
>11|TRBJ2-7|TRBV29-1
CSGGDGYEQYF
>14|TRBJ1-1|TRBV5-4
CASSWGGLNTEAFF
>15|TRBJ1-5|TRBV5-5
CASSLWGPSNQPQHF
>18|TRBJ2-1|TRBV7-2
CASSLVGTGNANRGEQFF
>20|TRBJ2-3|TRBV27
CASSPMGPDIGGESTDTQYF